This T cell receptor beta chain was obtained from a study of OX40 agonist ivuxolimab in advanced cancers. The ends were cut back, 5 bases at V and 6 bases at J, with 11 bases in the middle. The CDR3 totals 13 residues. CDR1 is SGHTA and CDR2 is FQGNSA in the germline V gene. The protocol was immunoSEQ multiplex PCR, while the TCRdb copy is restricted to in-frame clones and leaves out a portion. The sample includes 50,000 or so clones, around 83% of them seen just once. Study-level findings and limits: Certain nonresponding patients likewise had low normalized T-cell clonal expansion. Determination of antigen specificity was not performed for the expanded peripheral T cells.

With respect to this clone: Its antigen is not identified.

V and J are TRBV7-2 and TRBJ2-1; D possibly uses TRBD1 or TRBD2 (5 bases each). The source material was CD4+ or CD8+ T cells sorted from blood, sampled in a trial of the OX40 agonist ivuxolimab. The source is an adult with an advanced solid tumor such as melanoma, head and neck, liver or kidney cancer. The CDR3 nucleotides are TGTGCCAGCAGCCCGCCAGGGAGCAATGAGCAGTTCTTC. The encoded protein is CASSPPGSNEQFF.